The present entry profiles one TCR beta chain with its context. It lacks a known antigen. No base qualities exist here, and no much larger clone lies one base off it. The cohort comprised fewer than 750 healthy bone marrow donors. Cohort members were all nominally healthy when sampled, although unrecorded immune exposures were likely present. The donor tested CMV seronegative, placing the donor among the 350 to 400 seronegative members of the cohort. A peripheral blood sample was collected from each donor, and TCR beta sequencing was performed on peripheral blood mononuclear cells. Genomic DNA was extracted from the blood cell samples with the Qiagen DNeasy Blood Extraction Kit. This entry comes from a study of cytomegalovirus exposure and HLA in healthy donors (dated by TCRdb to the late 2010s). Notes on the research overall: An earlier analysis of roughly 500 of the donors reported roughly 300 Gb of sequence data and 120 million or so unique TCR beta sequences from about 179 million T cells. Roughly 300 gigabases of sequencing data and around 85 million unique TCR sequences made up an early release that covered over 550 HLA-typed donors. Of the roughly 400 genotyped donors, about 84% fell in the genetic ancestry cluster associated with self-reported Caucasian donors. The study aimed to test whether signatures of past pathogen exposure could be identified by cataloging public T cell receptors. The study profiled the T cell repertoires of 666 subjects by immunosequencing and related them to cytomegalovirus serostatus. Besides the first cohort of roughly 700 subjects, a separate validation cohort made up of 90 to 150 different subjects was used. High-throughput TCR immunosequencing, statistical association of individual TCRs with disease status, and machine learning were combined to predict cytomegalovirus infection status. In a later analysis, previously published TCR beta repertoires from about 640 donors were re-analyzed and high-resolution HLA genotyping was added so that TCR occurrence patterns could be studied. Rather than drawing on any new phenotypic data, the later analysis identified candidate immune exposures from TCR beta sequences and the way those sequences occurred across donors. An earlier analysis of around 580 of the donors used high-throughput TCR beta sequencing to judge whether each TCR beta V gene segment behaved as functional or pseudogenic. Donor age, sex, ethnicity and CMV serostatus were compiled alongside the repertoire data. A later genetic analysis took genome-wide SNP genotypes for about three fifths of the roughly 700 donors and used that subset as a discovery cohort. Every repertoire in the discovery cohort had been generated on one and the same sequencing platform. Both class I and class II loci were covered by HLA typing, at four-digit resolution. The number of donors typed differed by locus, with roughly 629-640 for A, B, C, DRB1 and DQB1, more than 500 for DQA1, about 610 for DPA1, and around 450 for DPB1. Five DR-DQ haplotypes were treated as single units for association and clustering because of strong linkage in the cohort. Across 300 to 500 genotyped donors of the cohort, an average of about 240,000 unique TCR beta nucleotide sequences per donor were sequenced, and 15% to 20% of those sequences were non-productive.

The library was generated by the immunoSEQ multiplex PCR assay. The multiplex PCR relied on a mix of 60 forward primers for TCR Vbeta segments and 13 reverse primers for TCR Jbeta segments. A multiplex PCR assay on genomic DNA amplified the CDR3 region of rearranged TCR beta genes. The amplified TCR beta libraries were sequenced on the Illumina HiSeq System as 87-base-pair reads. The authors' analysis ran thus. A later analysis counted some 80 million unique TCR beta chains across the 550 to 750 repertoires, and roughly 11 million of these chains were shared by at least two donors. Raw reads were error-corrected and collapsed into unique sequences with a nearest-neighbor algorithm that merged closely related sequences to remove PCR and sequencing errors. To assign V, D and J gene segments, CDR3 sequences were aligned to IMGT reference sequences. For a sequence to be retained, at least a six-nucleotide match to both a V gene segment and a J gene segment was required. A rearrangement counted as productive if the CDR3 had no stop codons and remained in frame with V and J, and every other rearrangement counted as non-productive. CDR3 was defined according to IMGT convention as the region running from the second conserved V-encoded cysteine to the conserved J-encoded phenylalanine. The earlier analysis of 550 to 650 of the donors excluded any sequence lacking an unambiguous match to a single V gene segment. In an earlier analysis of approximately 610 of the donors, V segments were called functional above 56.7% productive rearrangements and were called segregating when the between-donor standard deviation exceeded 5%. A statistical classification framework was built for diagnosing cytomegalovirus status from the catalog of TCR beta chain sequences. A later analysis assigned V and J genes by comparing TCR nucleotide sequences with IMGT/GENE-DB human TR gene sequences. A later analysis assigned CDR3 sequences and most-parsimonious VDJ recombination scenarios with the TCRdist pipeline. In a later analysis, every TCR beta chain was defined by the combination of its CDR3 amino acid sequence and its V-gene family, and reads without a unique V-gene family were dropped. In a later analysis, 450 to 600 highly shared, low-generation-probability nucleotide sequences were removed to address suspected cross-contamination and a sequencing artifact. A later analysis calculated a clonal expansion index for each public chain from normalized within-repertoire ranks of inferred template counts. In a later analysis, generation probabilities were computed with a VDJ recombination model fitted to out-of-frame rearrangements, and the resulting probabilities were checked against IGoR. A later analysis scored TCR-TCR, TCR-HLA and TCR-CMV co-occurrence with hypergeometric tests, applying a repertoire-size bias correction to TCR pairs. A later analysis estimated false discovery rates by permuting HLA or CMV assignments 20 times. A later analysis grouped co-occurring TCRs with DBSCAN, adding TCRdist sequence similarity when clustering within HLA-allele-positive subsets. For co-occurrence clustering, repertoires with fewer than 30,000 or more than 120,000 public chains were excluded, along with about five repertoires with anomalous nucleotide sharing. TCRdb took over this immuneACCESS table, retaining in-frame rearrangements with V and J assigned. Such tables are incomplete; in checked studies, under half of the missing clones stem from an unresolved V gene, and the remainder is unexplained. Clone size and the V and J calls come from that table; the DNA yielded D and trimming. This sample is represented by more than 100,000 clones; less than 75% of them were singletons. The biggest ten clones account for over 3.5% of the sample.

Counted from cysteine to phenylalanine, this CDR3 has 15 amino acids. The entry retains the CDR3 DNA only, 45 bases that are in frame from base 1. Via the germline V gene, CDR1 is MNHGY and CDR2 SAAAGT. The junction shows trimming of 9 bases on V and 4 bases on J, plus 21 bases between the germline ends. The research as a whole found: In a later analysis, TCR association rates were found to vary across HLA loci, with the most associated TCRs seen for DRB1 alleles and the fewest for HLA-C alleles. A further reported finding was that TCR beta sequences accurately predicted the HLA-A and HLA-B alleles for most subjects in the first cohort. Most CMV-associated TCR beta chains appeared to be HLA-restricted in a later analysis, and the HLA associations seemed to be driven largely by CMV exposure. Because counts were too low, approximately 15 rarely observed V segments, including chromosome 9 orphons, were excluded from the earlier analysis of 587 of the donors. When HLA alleles, especially DR and DQ, strongly co-occurred, attributing TCR associations to individual alleles was difficult. The study listed 150 to 200 TCR beta chains as associated with cytomegalovirus. The 87-base-pair reads could not distinguish some IMGT-functional V segments, including TRBV6-2 and TRBV6-3, so those segments were excluded. An earlier analysis of approximately 570 of the donors showed that most TCR beta V segments appeared in productive rearrangements either about 87% or about 30% of the time, which broadly matched IMGT annotations. The presence/absence analyses assumed that sequencing depth was roughly uniform across donors, and that assumption may not be true. The cohort was sequenced for TCR beta chains only, and without alpha or paired-chain data the features that could be detected were limited. Correlated functional status among segregating V segments might be attributable to linkage disequilibrium, but an unknown experimental factor could not be ruled out. A cluster of highly shared sequence variants was judged likely to be a technical artifact of the sequencing pipeline. In a later analysis, HLA-associated TCR beta chains were found to be more clonally expanded and to have lower generation probabilities than equally common non-associated chains. In a later genetic analysis, a missense DCLRE1C variant was associated with V-gene and J-gene trimming of TCR beta chains, and the association was replicated in an independent cohort. The authors suggested that the approach could potentially be extended to other disease states and immunological phenotypes. Most TCR sequences were seen in very few donors, while some public TCRs were found in many individuals. A later analysis reported that several top co-occurrence clusters appeared linked to parvovirus B19, influenza, CMV and Epstein-Barr virus. Compared with the roughly 720-donor mean, donors in an Asian-associated ancestry cluster had fewer N-insertions in productive TCRs, according to a later genetic analysis. In vitro tests confirmed that a few of the cytomegalovirus-associated TCR beta chains recognize cytomegalovirus antigens. In both the original and validation cohorts, the classifier was reported to diagnose cytomegalovirus status with high specificity and sensitivity. For the cohort, immune exposure information was limited to CMV serostatus. Because HLA typing was missing for some donors at each locus, association tests included only the typed subset. A later analysis associated about 17,000 TCR beta sequences with specific HLA alleles at a false discovery rate of 0.05.

Sequencing was performed on PBMCs. The rearranged chain carries TRBV6-8 and TRBJ1-2; possibly the D gene is TRBD1, per 5 matching bases. The sequence derives from a woman aged 35 to 49 in good health and CMV-seronegative. The CDR3 region: CARPAAGQGVYGYTF. The DNA sequence is as follows: TGTGCCAGACCCGCGGCTGGGCAAGGGGTCTATGGCTACACCTTC.